The 26 T cell receptor beta chains in this list originate from one sample, sequenced in a study of response to subunit inactivated influenza vaccine (dated by TCRdb to the late 2010s). Libraries were constructed by RT-PCR. The data were produced on an Illumina HiSeq 2500. TCRdb reprocessed the public reads (quality trimming at Q25 with fastp, clone calling with MiXCR) and kept in-frame beta chains. CDR3 protein duplicates are merged, each entry listing the most common genes and DNA. A total of 800,000 to 1,000,000 distinct CDR3 sequences appear in this sample, approximately 22% of them only once. The leading ten clones occupy roughly 10% of the sample. Material: PBMCs from blood, obtained around 5 days after vaccination. These receptors were obtained from a man aged 45-60 years who received an inactivated influenza vaccine. Donor details come from another sample of the same person, matched by shared clones.

This clonotype appeared a few times. The gene calls are TRBV4-3 and TRBJ2-3, with D possibly matching TRBD2 (5 bases). V was shortened by 0 bases and J by 8 bases, with 15 bases between the two germline ends. The CDR3 sequence is 15 residues long. Germline V gene sequence: CDR1 LGHNA, CDR2 YSLEER. The chain's CDR3 is CASSQDRPGSGTQYF. The DNA for the CDR3 is TGCGCCAGCAGCCAAGATAGGCCGGGAAGCGGTACGCAGTATTTT.

This clonotype showed up just a few times. The chain couples TRBV29-1 to TRBJ1-5; unclear D gene. The V and J ends lost 4 bases and 2 bases respectively, with 9 bases between them. CDR1 and CDR2 (germline): SQVTM, ANQGSEA. The length of the CDR3 is 13 residues. CDR3 bases: TGCAGCGTTGGAGGGTCCGGCAATCAGCCCCAGCATTTT. This encodes CSVGGSGNQPQHF.

This clonotype showed up just a few times. Here the CDR3 reads CATRRNSQETQYF. The CDR3 nucleotides are TGTGCCACCCGTCGTAACAGCCAAGAGACCCAGTACTTC. The V and J genes are TRBV15 and TRBJ2-5, with D uncertain. CDR1 and CDR2 (germline): LNHNV, YYDKDF (reference sequence). The CDR3 covers 13 residues. Trimming pared 8 bases from V and 1 base from J, leaving 11 bases between. The full variable domain, its missing parts supplied by reference TRBV15 and TRBJ2-5, is DAMVIQNPRYQVTQFGKPVTLSCSQTLNHNVMYWYQQKSSQAPKLLFHYYDKDFNNEADTPDNFQSRRPNTSFCFLDIRSPGLGDTAMYLCATRRNSQETQYFGPGTRLLVL.

This sequence joins TRBV15 and TRBJ2-5; a weak D match, TRBD1 (6 bases). Trimming removed 9 bases from V and 9 bases from J, with 17 bases in between. This CDR3 comprises 12 residues. The germline V gene encodes CDR1 LNHNV and CDR2 YYDKDF (reference sequence). CDR3 DNA: TGTGCCACTCAGGGGCCCTCGGAGGCCCAGTACTTC. Translated: CATQGPSEAQYF.

This sequence joins TRBV15 and TRBJ2-3; D possibly corresponds to TRBD2 (6 bases). The V gene's germline CDR1 is LNHNV and CDR2 YYDKDF (reference sequence). This CDR3 spans 14 amino acids. Trimming took off 3 bases at V and 1 base at J, with 8 bases between the two ends. CDR3 nucleotide sequence: TGTGCCACCAGCAGGATAGCGGGCACAGATACGCAGTATTTT. Amino acid sequence: CATSRIAGTDTQYF.

This chain uses TRBV5-4 with TRBJ1-2; 8 nucleotides align to TRBD1. With 0 bases clipped from V and 6 bases from J, the junction kept 7 bases outside the gene matches. CDR1 is SGHNT and CDR2 is YYREEE in the germline V gene (reference sequence). The CDR3 has 15 residues. CDR3 sequence (DNA): TGTGCCAGCAGCTTGGAGGCAGGGGGCCGGCATGGCTACACCTTC. It translates to CASSLEAGGRHGYTF.

This clonotype was seen more than once but under ten times. The rearrangement links TRBV4-2 to TRBJ1-4; D perhaps matches TRBD1 (5 bases). The V end lost 1 base, the J end lost 4 bases, and 7 bases lay between the germline ends. This CDR3 has 14 residues. Germline loops: CDR1 LGHNA, CDR2 YNFKEQ. The CDR3 sequence: CASSQGGDNEKLFF. In DNA, the CDR3 is TGTGCCAGCAGCCAAGGAGGGGATAATGAAAAACTGTTTTTT.

This clonotype appeared a few times. The chain joins TRBV25-1 to TRBJ2-3; D is possibly TRBD1 or TRBD2 (8 bases each). CDR1 MGHDK and CDR2 SYGVNS come from the germline V gene. Trimming shortened V by 4 bases and J by 0 bases, and 29 bases separated the two germline ends. The CDR3 extends over 21 amino acids. In DNA form, the CDR3 reads TGTGCCAGCAGTGCCGGGTGGGACAGGAAACCGGGACTAGAAAGCACAGATACGCAGTATTTT. Translated: CASSAGWDRKPGLESTDTQYF.

The V gene is TRBV10-1, the J gene TRBJ2-2; the D is unclear. Deletions cut 6 bases from V and 3 bases from J, with 14 bases between. CDR1 WNHNN and CDR2 SYGVQD come from the germline V gene (reference sequence). The CDR3 has 15 amino acids. The chain's CDR3 is CASSPAGLDTGELFF. The CDR3 DNA reads as TGCGCCAGCAGCCCAGCCGGGCTCGACACCGGGGAGCTGTTTTTT.

A few counts support this clonotype. The V call is TRBV5-1, the J call TRBJ1-1, with D possibly being TRBD1 (6 bases). V gave up 1 base and J gave up 0 bases, with 16 bases separating them. This CDR3 has 17 residues. The germline V gene has CDR1 SGHRS and CDR2 YFSETQ. The CDR3 loop is CASSLNWGRRVNTEAFF. The CDR3 region has the DNA TGCGCCAGCAGCTTGAATTGGGGGCGCCGGGTGAACACTGAAGCTTTCTTT.

The sample holds a few counts of this clonotype. This chain joins TRBV12-3 or TRBV12-4 and TRBJ1-1; no definite D call. V was shortened by 0 bases and J by 0 bases, with 8 bases between the two germline ends. CDR3 size: 15 residues. This chain's CDR3 is CASSLAMTLNTEAFF. The CDR3 DNA reads as TGTGCCAGCAGTTTAGCGATGACTCTGAACACTGAAGCTTTCTTT.

The chain employs TRBV4-2 and TRBJ2-1; unclear D gene. Germline V gene data show CDR1 as LGHNA and CDR2 as YNFKEQ. The CDR3 is made up of 17 amino acids. Trimming removed 0 bases at V and 3 bases at J, with 15 bases between. In DNA form, the CDR3 reads TGTGCCAGCAGCCAAGACGGTGGCAGACGCCACTACAATGAGCAGTTCTTC. This sequence encodes CASSQDGGRRHYNEQFF.

This clonotype was seen only a few times. The chain has TRBV5-1 and TRBJ2-3; D perhaps matches TRBD2 (5 bases). With 0 bases removed from V and 7 bases from J, the gap between germline ends came to 9 bases. Germline V CDR1 and CDR2: SGHRS, YFSETQ. The CDR3 totals 13 residues. CDR3 residues: CASSLGREYTQYF. CDR3 sequence (DNA): TGCGCCAGCAGCTTGGGACGGGAATATACGCAGTATTTT.

This clonotype was recorded a few times. This chain links TRBV10-2 with TRBJ2-7; D is ambiguous. Trimming pared 3 bases from V and 3 bases from J, leaving 9 bases between. This CDR3 contains 13 residues. Germline assignment: CDR1 WSHSY and CDR2 SAAADI. CDR3 in DNA: TGCGCCAGCAGTGAAACTTCTTACTACGAGCAGTACTTC. Amino acid sequence: CASSETSYYEQYF.

This clonotype was counted between two and nine times. The chain uses TRBV6-5 and TRBJ2-7, with 8 bases fitting TRBD1. Germline trimming cut 2 bases from V and 1 base from J; bases unmatched to any gene: 10. CDR3 length equals 17 residues. Germline loops: CDR1 MNHEY, CDR2 SVGAGI. The CDR3: CASSYQYTGGRSYEQYF. Here the CDR3 DNA reads TGTGCCAGCAGTTACCAATACACAGGGGGGAGGTCCTACGAGCAGTACTTC.

The CDR3 sequence is CASRDRAGAGYEQYF. For the CDR3, the DNA is TGTGCCAGCAGGGACAGGGCCGGGGCCGGTTACGAGCAGTACTTC. The chain has TRBV2 and TRBJ2-7, with 8 bases aligning to TRBD1. The CDR3 covers 15 residues. Per germline, CDR1 SNHLY and CDR2 FYNNEI. V lost 6 bases, J lost 4 bases, and 11 bases stayed unmatched.

V and J are TRBV20-1 and TRBJ2-7; TRBD2 might be the D (6 bases). The CDR3 covers 13 residues. V was trimmed by 1 base and J by 7 bases, leaving 14 bases between them. Germline V lookup: CDR1 DFQATT, CDR2 SNEGSKA (reference sequence). The CDR3 region is CSARVTMAGEQYF. The CDR3 DNA reads as TGCAGTGCTAGAGTCACTATGGCGGGGGAGCAGTACTTC.

The rearrangement uses TRBV5-8 and TRBJ2-1, with 8 bases fitting TRBD1. This CDR3 is 15 amino acids long. CDR1 SGHTS and CDR2 YDEGEE come from the germline V gene. V trimming: 4 bases; J trimming: 6 bases; junction bases outside the gene matches: 9. The CDR3 reads CASSLRTGSRNEQFF. CDR3 sequence (DNA): TGTGCCAGCAGCCTCAGGACAGGGAGCCGCAATGAGCAGTTCTTC.

The V and J genes are TRBV7-2 and TRBJ2-3; 9 positions match TRBD2. With V trimmed by 5 bases and J by 4 bases, 7 bases remained unmatched. Per germline, CDR1 SGHTA and CDR2 FQGNSA. CDR3 length equals 15 residues. The CDR3 region is CASSRSGGGSDTQYF. CDR3 nucleotide sequence: TGTGCCAGCAGCCGTAGCGGGGGAGGGTCAGATACGCAGTATTTT. Full variable domain (remainder filled in from reference TRBV7-2 and TRBJ2-3): GAGVSQSPSNKVTEKGKDVELRCDPISGHTALYWYRQSLGQGLEFLIYFQGNSAPDKSGLPSDRFSAERTGGSVSTLTIQRTQQEDSAVYLCASSRSGGGSDTQYFGPGTRLTVL.

This chain uses TRBV5-6 with TRBJ2-5; D is perhaps TRBD2 (6 bases). Deletions cut 0 bases from V and 2 bases from J, with 11 bases between. CDR1 SGHDT and CDR2 YYEEEE come from the germline V gene. CDR3 length: 15 amino acids. This CDR3 reads CASSLEVGRQETQYF. In nucleotides, the CDR3 is TGTGCCAGCAGCTTGGAAGTGGGGAGGCAAGAGACCCAGTACTTC.

This clonotype was seen many times. The chain's CDR3 is CSANGGQGALGNQPQHF. The CDR3 nucleotides are TGCAGTGCCAACGGGGGACAGGGGGCACTAGGCAATCAGCCCCAGCATTTT. J is TRBJ1-5 and V is TRBV20-1; TRBD1 matches at 12 bases. The CDR3 loop spans 17 amino acids. CDR1 is DFQATT, CDR2 SNEGSKA, per germline (reference sequence). V shed 6 bases and J 2 bases; nucleotides not matched to a gene: 11.

V is TRBV29-1 and J is TRBJ2-7; 8 bases align to TRBD2. This CDR3 has 15 amino acids. J gave up 5 bases and V 4 bases, and 13 bases lay outside the gene matches. The V gene's germline CDR1 is SQVTM and CDR2 ANQGSEA. The CDR3 loop is CSVVRGGSGTHEQYF. The CDR3 region has the DNA TGCAGCGTTGTGAGGGGTGGTAGCGGGACCCACGAGCAGTACTTC.

The CDR3: CASSLGTSGRITDTQYF. The CDR3 region has the DNA TGTGCCAGCAGCCTAGGGACTAGCGGGAGGATCACAGATACGCAGTATTTT. V is TRBV7-2 and J is TRBJ2-3, with 15 nucleotides matching TRBD2. The CDR3 loop spans 17 amino acids. Losses at the gene ends were 5 bases for V and 2 bases for J; bases not matched to a gene: 5. Germline V CDR1 and CDR2: SGHTA, FQGNSA.

V gene TRBV7-9 combines with J gene TRBJ2-1; TRBD2 agrees at 9 bases. J lost 0 bases, V lost 6 bases, and 6 bases had no gene match. Germline V lookup: CDR1 SEHNR, CDR2 FQNEAQ (reference sequence). The CDR3 is 16 amino acids. The CDR3 DNA is TGTGCCAGCAGACACCTTAGCGGGAGCTCCTACAATGAGCAGTTCTTC. Translation: CASRHLSGSSYNEQFF.

This clonotype was picked up many times. The V and J genes are TRBV12-3 or TRBV12-4 and TRBJ2-1; no clear D. The CDR3 is 13 residues long. Trimming pared 7 bases from V and 7 bases from J, leaving 14 bases between. DNA for the CDR3: TGTGCCAGCACCATCAGAACTGGTAATGAGCAGTTCTTC. Translated: CASTIRTGNEQFF.

This clonotype occurred a few times. The chain has TRBV10-2 and TRBJ1-1, with D possibly matching TRBD1 (5 bases). Germline CDR1 and CDR2: WSHSY and SAAADI. This CDR3 comprises 14 residues. Trimming stripped 7 bases from V and 1 base from J, with 13 bases between. CDR3 loop: CASNSGRGNTEAFF. The CDR3 DNA reads TGCGCCAGCAACTCGGGGCGGGGGAACACTGAAGCTTTCTTT.